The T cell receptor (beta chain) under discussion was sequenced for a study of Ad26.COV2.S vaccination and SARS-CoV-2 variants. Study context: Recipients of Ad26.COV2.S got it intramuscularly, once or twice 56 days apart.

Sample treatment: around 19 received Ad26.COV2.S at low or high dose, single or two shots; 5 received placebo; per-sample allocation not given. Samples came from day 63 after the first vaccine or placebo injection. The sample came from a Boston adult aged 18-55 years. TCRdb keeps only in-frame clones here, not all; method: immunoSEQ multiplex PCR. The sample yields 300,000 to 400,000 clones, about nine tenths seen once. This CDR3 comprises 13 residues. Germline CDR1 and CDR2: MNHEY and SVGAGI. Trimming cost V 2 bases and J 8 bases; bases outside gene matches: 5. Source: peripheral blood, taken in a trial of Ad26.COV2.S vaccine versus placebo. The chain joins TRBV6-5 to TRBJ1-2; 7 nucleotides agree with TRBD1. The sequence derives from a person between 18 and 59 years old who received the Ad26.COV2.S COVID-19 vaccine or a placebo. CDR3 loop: CASSYDRVDGYTF. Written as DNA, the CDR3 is TGTGCCAGCAGTTACGACAGGGTGGACGGCTACACCTTC.